These 20 T cell receptor beta chains share one sample of origin, sequenced in a study of blood T cell repertoires in COVID-19. Some clones are missing from TCRdb's copy, which holds only in-frame ones; the method was immunoSEQ multiplex PCR. The sample consists of around 330,000 clones, roughly 90% of them appearing once. Specimen: PBMCs or T cells enriched from blood (not recorded which). The receptors were gathered from a man between 60 and 75 years old who had recovered from COVID-19.

This clone has a handful of counts. The chain recombines TRBV6-1 with TRBJ1-1, with a tentative D call TRBD1 (5 bases). The CDR3 runs 16 residues. Germline V CDR1 and CDR2: MNHNS, SASEGT. Trimming shortened V by 0 bases and J by 4 bases, and 15 bases separated the two germline ends. DNA for the CDR3: TGTGCCAGCAGTGAAGCGGCAGGGCCAAGGGGCACTGAAGCTTTCTTT. Its protein is CASSEAAGPRGTEAFF.

The rearrangement joins TRBV29-1 to TRBJ2-7, with 12 nucleotides matching TRBD1. Trimming at V came to 4 bases and at J to 3 bases, leaving 7 bases not matched to a gene. The CDR3 is made up of 15 amino acids. The germline gives CDR1 SQVTM, CDR2 ANQGSEA. CDR3 sequence (DNA): TGCAGCGTTGTTGGGGGACAGGGGGCCCACTACGAGCAGTACTTC. Its protein is CSVVGGQGAHYEQYF.

The chain employs TRBV2 and TRBJ2-5; 12 positions match TRBD2. CDR3 length equals 18 residues. Germline V gene sequence: CDR1 SNHLY, CDR2 FYNNEI. Trimming took 0 bases from V and 4 from J; bases not matched to a gene: 9. Here the CDR3 DNA reads TGTGCCAGCAGTGAAGCTTTTTTGGCTAGCGGGAGGGGAGAGACCCAGTACTTC. It encodes CASSEAFLASGRGETQYF.

The chain combines TRBV24-1 with TRBJ1-4; 8 nucleotides agree with TRBD1. Germline loops: CDR1 KGHDR, CDR2 SFDVKD. This CDR3 has 15 residues. J was trimmed by 9 bases and V by 3 bases; bases with no gene match: 8. In DNA form, the CDR3 reads TGTGCCACCAGTGATAACACAGGGGGGAAACAAAAACTGTTTTTT. Protein product: CATSDNTGGKQKLFF.

This clone was picked up one time. The CDR3 bases are TGTGCCAGCAGCTCCAGACAGGGGTCTGGGCAGCCCCAGCATTTT. This codes for CASSSRQGSGQPQHF. The rearrangement joins TRBV5-6 to TRBJ1-5; 8 positions match TRBD1. This CDR3 comprises 15 residues. Germline V lookup: CDR1 SGHDT, CDR2 YYEEEE. V shed 3 bases and J 7 bases; nucleotides not matched to a gene: 9.

The chain is built from TRBV5-1 and TRBJ2-3, with D unclear. Germline loops: CDR1 SGHRS, CDR2 YFSETQ. Trimming stripped 0 bases from V and 4 bases from J, with 9 bases between. CDR3 length: 14 residues. In nucleotides, the CDR3 is TGCGCCAGCAGCTTGGACCCGGGTGCAGATACGCAGTATTTT. It codes for CASSLDPGADTQYF.

The chain combines TRBV30 with TRBJ2-2, with 7 positions matching TRBD2. The CDR3 is 14 residues long. Germline V gives CDR1 GTSNPN, CDR2 SVGIG (reference sequence). Germline trimming cut 5 bases from V and 4 bases from J; bases unmatched to any gene: 7. As DNA, the CDR3 is TGTGCCTGGCGGGGGGAGAGCGCCACCGGGGAGCTGTTTTTT. Amino acid sequence: CAWRGESATGELFF.

The CDR3 nucleotides read TGTGCCAGCAGTGAGGGACAGGGTCGTTCAGTTCAAGAGACCCAGTACTTC. Its protein is CASSEGQGRSVQETQYF. V usage is TRBV2 and J usage is TRBJ2-5, with 9 bases that match TRBD1. V was pared by 3 bases and J by 2 bases, with 10 bases of the junction left unmatched. CDR1 SNHLY and CDR2 FYNNEI come from the germline V gene. This CDR3 comprises 17 residues. Full variable domain (outside the CDR3, taken from reference TRBV2 and TRBJ2-5): EPEVTQTPSHQVTQMGQEVILRCVPISNHLYFYWYRQILGQKVEFLVSFYNNEISEKSEIFDDQFSVERPDGSNFTLKIRSTKLEDSAMYFCASSEGQGRSVQETQYFGPGTRLLVL.

V is TRBV24-1 and J is TRBJ2-5, with 10 bases fitting TRBD1. The J segment lost 7 bases and the V segment lost 7 bases, leaving 11 bases of the junction unmatched. The germline V gene has CDR1 KGHDR and CDR2 SFDVKD. This CDR3 is 15 amino acids long. The chain's CDR3 is CATRSAGTGDGTQYF. The CDR3 DNA follows: TGTGCCACCAGGTCGGCCGGGACAGGGGACGGGACCCAGTACTTC.

The CDR3: CASSLMGGAGSYNEQFF. CDR3 DNA sequence: TGTGCCAGCAGCTTAATGGGCGGGGCAGGCTCCTACAATGAGCAGTTCTTC. This chain links TRBV7-2 with TRBJ2-1; maybe TRBD2 (6 bases). The CDR3 loop spans 17 amino acids. Trimming cost V 2 bases and J 0 bases, with 14 bases left between them. CDR1 is SGHTA, CDR2 FQGNSA, per germline.

The chain carries TRBV6-5 and TRBJ2-7, with 11 bases that match TRBD1. The CDR3 consists of 15 residues. Germline V lookup: CDR1 MNHEY, CDR2 SVGAGI. After removal of 2 bases from V and 4 bases from J, the junction contained 4 bases not matched to a gene. The CDR3 DNA is TGTGCCAGCAGTTACCAGGACAGGGGGCAATACGAGCAGTACTTC. Residues: CASSYQDRGQYEQYF.

This sequence joins TRBV7-6 and TRBJ1-3, with a possible D match to TRBD1 (6 bases). This CDR3 has 15 residues. Trimming cost V 5 bases and J 4 bases, with 15 bases left between them. Germline values: CDR1 SGHVS, CDR2 FNYEAQ. The DNA for the CDR3 is TGTGCCAGCAGCCCGCGCCTAGGACAGGGAAACACCATATATTTT. Protein: CASSPRLGQGNTIYF.

This chain joins TRBV12-3 or TRBV12-4 and TRBJ1-4; D might be TRBD1 (5 bases). This CDR3 region has 12 residues. Between the trimmed V and J ends, which lost 6 bases and 10 bases, there was a span of 12 bases. The CDR3 sequence is CASSTTGGKLFF. CDR3 coding DNA: TGTGCCAGCAGCACCACGGGGGGAAAACTGTTTTTT.

The chain links TRBV29-1 to TRBJ2-2; 8 nucleotides agree with TRBD2. The CDR3 is 13 residues long. V lost 4 bases, J lost 5 bases, and 3 bases stayed unmatched. Germline V gene lookup returns CDR1 SQVTM and CDR2 ANQGSEA. The CDR3 spells CSVGGTRTGELFF. In DNA form, the CDR3 reads TGCAGCGTTGGGGGGACTAGAACCGGGGAGCTGTTTTTT.

The V gene is TRBV7-2, the J gene TRBJ1-6; D possibly corresponds to TRBD1 (5 bases). V was pared by 2 bases and J by 7 bases, with 9 bases between. CDR3 size: 14 residues. Germline V gene lookup returns CDR1 SGHTA and CDR2 FQGNSA. CDR3 amino acids: CASSLQGWNSPLHF. CDR3 coding DNA: TGTGCCAGCAGCTTACAGGGTTGGAATTCACCCCTCCACTTT.

This sequence joins TRBV24-1 and TRBJ2-7, with 8 nucleotides matching TRBD2. CDR1 KGHDR and CDR2 SFDVKD come from the germline V gene. The V gene end was trimmed by 4 bases and the J gene end by 2 bases; junction bases not matched to a gene: 12. This CDR3 is 17 amino acids long. The CDR3 nucleotides read TGTGCCACCAGTGACCCTACCACTAGCGGAGTTACCTACGAGCAGTACTTC. Its protein product is CATSDPTTSGVTYEQYF.

This rearrangement joins TRBV3-1 (or the pseudogene TRBV3-2) to TRBJ1-2; 8 bases map to TRBD1. The CDR3 loop spans 14 amino acids. With V trimmed by 0 bases and J by 9 bases, 6 bases remained unmatched. CDR1 and CDR2 (germline): LGHDT, YNNKEL (reference sequence). The CDR3 spells CASSQEGQARRYTF. The CDR3 DNA follows: TGTGCCAGCAGCCAAGAGGGACAGGCAAGGCGCTACACCTTC.

The CDR3 DNA is TGCGCCAGCAGCCAAGGGCACAGGGGCCCTTACTCTGGGGCCAACGTCCTGACTTTC. Protein sequence: CASSQGHRGPYSGANVLTF. J is TRBJ2-6 and V is TRBV4-3, with 7 bases that match TRBD1. The CDR3 loop spans 19 amino acids. Per germline, CDR1 LGHNA and CDR2 YSLEER. V lost 1 base, J lost 0 bases, and 9 bases stayed unmatched.

The V call is TRBV9, the J call TRBJ1-2; TRBD1 agrees at 9 bases. V trimming: 4 bases; J trimming: 8 bases; junction bases outside the gene matches: 12. This CDR3 has 15 amino acids. Per germline, CDR1 SGDLS and CDR2 YYNGEE. CDR3 bases: TGTGCCAGCAGCCCCGGGGACAGGGAGGAGAGAGGCTACACCTTC. This sequence encodes CASSPGDREERGYTF.

The chain links TRBV7-9 to TRBJ2-3; 7 positions agree with TRBD2. Germline values: CDR1 SEHNR, CDR2 FQNEAQ (reference sequence). With V trimmed by 5 bases and J by 3 bases, 8 bases remained unmatched. This CDR3 comprises 15 residues. The CDR3 is CASSRGEGRTDTQYF. For the CDR3, the DNA is TGTGCCAGCAGCCGGGGGGAAGGGAGGACAGATACGCAGTATTTT. Combining the CDR3 with reference TRBV7-9 and TRBJ2-3 gives the whole variable domain DTGVSQNPRHKITKRGQNVTFRCDPISEHNRLYWYRQTLGQGPEFLTYFQNEAQLEKSRLLSDRFSAERPKGSFSTLEIQRTEQGDSAMYLCASSRGEGRTDTQYFGPGTRLTVL.